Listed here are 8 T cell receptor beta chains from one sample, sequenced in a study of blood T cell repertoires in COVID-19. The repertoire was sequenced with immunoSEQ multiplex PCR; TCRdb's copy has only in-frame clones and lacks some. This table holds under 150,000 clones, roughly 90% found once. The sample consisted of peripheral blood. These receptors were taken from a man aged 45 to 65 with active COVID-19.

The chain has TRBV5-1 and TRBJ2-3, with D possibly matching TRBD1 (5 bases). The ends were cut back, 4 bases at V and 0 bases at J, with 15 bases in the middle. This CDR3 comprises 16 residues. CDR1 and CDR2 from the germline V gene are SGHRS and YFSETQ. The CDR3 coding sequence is TGCGCCAGCAGCCTGAGTCAGGGAACCAGCACAGATACGCAGTATTTT. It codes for CASSLSQGTSTDTQYF. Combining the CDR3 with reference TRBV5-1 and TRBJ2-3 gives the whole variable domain KAGVTQTPRYLIKTRGQQVTLSCSPISGHRSVSWYQQTPGQGLQFLFEYFSETQRNKGNFPGRFSGRQFSNSRSEMNVSTLELGDSALYLCASSLSQGTSTDTQYFGPGTRLTVL.

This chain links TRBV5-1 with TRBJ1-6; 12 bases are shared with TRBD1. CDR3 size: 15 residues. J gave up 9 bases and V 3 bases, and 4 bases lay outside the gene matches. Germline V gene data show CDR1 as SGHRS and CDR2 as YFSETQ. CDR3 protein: CASSSTGQGASPLHF. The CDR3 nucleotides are TGCGCCAGCAGCTCCACGGGACAGGGGGCTTCACCCCTCCACTTT.

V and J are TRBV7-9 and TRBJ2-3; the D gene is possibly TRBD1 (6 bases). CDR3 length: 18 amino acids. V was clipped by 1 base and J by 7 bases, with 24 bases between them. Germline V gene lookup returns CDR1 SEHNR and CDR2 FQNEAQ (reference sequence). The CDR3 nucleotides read TGTGCCAGCAGCTTAGGCCTGAGCCATACAGGGTTGGGGAATACGCAGTATTTT. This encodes CASSLGLSHTGLGNTQYF.

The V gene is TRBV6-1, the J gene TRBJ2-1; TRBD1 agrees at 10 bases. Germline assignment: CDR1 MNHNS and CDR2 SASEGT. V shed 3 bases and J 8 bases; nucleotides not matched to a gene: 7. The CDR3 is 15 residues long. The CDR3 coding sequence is TGTGCCAGCAGTGAGGGCGGACAGGGGGAGTATGAGCAGTTCTTC. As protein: CASSEGGQGEYEQFF.

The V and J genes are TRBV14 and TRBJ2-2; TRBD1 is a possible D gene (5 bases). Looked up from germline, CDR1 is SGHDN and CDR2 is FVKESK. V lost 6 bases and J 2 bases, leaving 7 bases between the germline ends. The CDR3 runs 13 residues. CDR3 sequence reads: CASRTANTGELFF. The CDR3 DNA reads TGTGCCAGCAGGACAGCAAACACCGGGGAGCTGTTTTTT.

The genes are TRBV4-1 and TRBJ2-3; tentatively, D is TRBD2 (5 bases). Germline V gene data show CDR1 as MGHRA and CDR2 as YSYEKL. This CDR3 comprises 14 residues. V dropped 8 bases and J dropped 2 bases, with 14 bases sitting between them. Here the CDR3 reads CASREGTHTDTQYF. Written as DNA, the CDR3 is TGCGCCAGCCGAGAGGGCACACACACAGATACGCAGTATTTT.

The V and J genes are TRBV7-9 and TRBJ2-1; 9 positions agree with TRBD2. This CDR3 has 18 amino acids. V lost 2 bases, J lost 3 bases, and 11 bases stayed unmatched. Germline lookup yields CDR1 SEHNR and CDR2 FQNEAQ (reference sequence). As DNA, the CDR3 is TGTGCCAGCAGCTTACTAGCGGGAACTAACGGCTTCTACAATGAGCAGTTCTTC. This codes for CASSLLAGTNGFYNEQFF.

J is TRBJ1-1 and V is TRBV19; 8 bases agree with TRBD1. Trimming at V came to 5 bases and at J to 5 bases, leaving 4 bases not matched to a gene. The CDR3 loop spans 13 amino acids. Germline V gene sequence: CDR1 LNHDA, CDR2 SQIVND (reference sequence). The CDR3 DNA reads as TGTGCCAGTAGTTCGACAGGGGATACTGAAGCTTTCTTT. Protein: CASSSTGDTEAFF.